The 6 T cell receptor beta chains presented below share a single source sample, sequenced in a study of shared clonotypes between healthy human individuals. Sequencing used immunoSEQ multiplex PCR; TCRdb keeps in-frame clones, though not all of them. The top ten hold 0.36% of the sample, which has about 2.4 million clones, 93% seen once. The sample comprised naive CD4+ T cells from PBMCs. Stated subset: CD45RA+ positively selected. The receptors stem from a man younger than 35 in good health. Some clones in this sample may be carry-over from other donors' samples.

J is TRBJ2-7 and V is TRBV18; 7 bases map to TRBD2. J lost 6 bases, V lost 3 bases, and 5 bases had no gene match. The germline V gene has CDR1 KGHSH and CDR2 LQKENI. The CDR3 covers 13 residues. This CDR3 is CASSPSGGSEQYF. The CDR3 bases are TGTGCCAGCTCACCCTCGGGGGGAAGCGAGCAGTACTTC.

The chain is built from TRBV7-9 and TRBJ2-4; D uncertain. Trimming took off 7 bases at V and 8 bases at J, with 18 bases between the two ends. CDR3 size: 14 residues. Germline V gene sequence: CDR1 SEHNR, CDR2 FQNEAQ (reference sequence). In nucleotides, the CDR3 is TGTGCCAGCACCCCCACTCTCGGGCCTTACATTCAGTACTTC. Residues: CASTPTLGPYIQYF.

The V call is TRBV7-3, the J call TRBJ2-1; D uncertain. The CDR3 extends over 13 amino acids. Germline CDR1 reads SGHTA; CDR2 reads FQGTGA. Trimming took off 5 bases at V and 5 bases at J, with 10 bases between the two ends. CDR3 bases: TGTGCCAGCAGCCCAAGTGGTGACAATGAGCAGTTCTTC. Translation gives CASSPSGDNEQFF.

This clone was recorded only once. The chain employs TRBV2 and TRBJ2-7, with 8 bases that match TRBD2. Germline CDR1 SNHLY, CDR2 FYNNEI. CDR3 length: 14 residues. V lost 7 bases and J lost 3; bases outside the gene matches: 8. The CDR3 DNA reads as TGTGCCAGCAAATTGCGGACTAGCATCTACGAGCAGTACTTC. Amino acid sequence: CASKLRTSIYEQYF. Full variable domain (rest looked up from reference TRBV2 and TRBJ2-7): EPEVTQTPSHQVTQMGQEVILRCVPISNHLYFYWYRQILGQKVEFLVSFYNNEISEKSEIFDDQFSVERPDGSNFTLKIRSTKLEDSAMYFCASKLRTSIYEQYFGPGTRLTVT.

V usage is TRBV19 and J usage is TRBJ1-5; D is undetermined. CDR3 length: 13 amino acids. V lost 5 bases, J lost 4 bases, and 9 bases lay in between. Germline values: CDR1 LNHDA, CDR2 SQIVND (reference sequence). CDR3 sequence reads: CASSPLDNQPQHF. For the CDR3, the DNA is TGTGCCAGTAGTCCATTAGATAATCAGCCCCAGCATTTT.

J is TRBJ2-3 and V is TRBV7-8; weak D call: TRBD2 (6 bases). Germline loops: CDR1 SGHVS, CDR2 FQNEAQ. The CDR3 consists of 13 residues. DNA for the CDR3: TGTGCTTCGGGGGTAAGCGGTGCAGATACGCAGTATTTT. Translation gives CASGVSGADTQYF.